These 11 T cell receptor beta chains were all obtained from the same sample, sequenced in a study of beta chain features in type 1 diabetes. The whole isolated RNA underwent reverse transcription, so sequencing captured expressed TCRB transcripts. Generated by immunoSEQ multiplex PCR, the TCRdb table keeps only in-frame clones and is missing some. The top ten hold 5.5% to 7.5% of the sample, which has about 320,000 clones, approximately 14% seen once. Sequenced material: central memory CD4+ T cells from blood. Every receptor here comes from a man between 25 and 39 years old in good health.

This clone came up a few times. The J gene is TRBJ2-3, the V gene TRBV11-2; D gene uncertain. Trimming took 5 bases from V and 2 from J, leaving 8 bases between them. The CDR3 is 13 amino acids. The V gene's germline CDR1 is SGHAT and CDR2 FQNNGV. The DNA of the CDR3 is TGTGCCAGCAGCGCCCAGACCACAGATACGCAGTATTTT. Translated: CASSAQTTDTQYF.

This clone showed up just a few times. Mismatch with germline at one junction end may stem from a read error. The rearrangement uses TRBV7-2 and TRBJ1-1; D may be TRBD1 (5 bases). The CDR3 totals 13 residues. Germline V gives CDR1 SGHTA, CDR2 FQGNSA. The CDR3 DNA follows: TGCGCCAGCAGCCAGGGACGGTACACTGAAGCTTTCTTT. Translation: CASSQGRYTEAFF.

This clone was found a few times. V is TRBV29-1 and J is TRBJ1-2, with D maybe TRBD1 (5 bases). The germline gives CDR1 SQVTM, CDR2 ANQGSEA. V shed 3 bases and J shed 5 bases, with 10 bases lying between them. The CDR3 length is 12 residues. The CDR3 nucleotides are TGCAGCGTTGAGGAGGGGAGGTATGGCTACACCTTC. Amino acids: CSVEEGRYGYTF. The whole variable domain, remainder taken from reference TRBV29-1 and TRBJ1-2, is SAVISQKPSRDICQRGTSLTIQCQVDSQVTMMFWYRQQPGQSLTLIATANQGSEATYESGFVIDKFPISRPNLTFSTLTVSNMSPEDSSIYLCSVEEGRYGYTFGSGTRLTVV.

The chain couples TRBV6-5 to TRBJ2-7; 8 bases fit TRBD2. The CDR3 extends over 14 amino acids. Germline V gives CDR1 MNHEY, CDR2 SVGAGI. V gave up 6 bases and J gave up 0 bases; unmatched junction bases: 4. The CDR3: CASSGGRPSYEQYV. In DNA, the CDR3 is TGTGCCAGCAGCGGCGGGAGGCCCTCCTACGAGCAGTACGTC.

This clone has only a few counts. V is TRBV7-2 and J is TRBJ2-3; 12 bases are a match to TRBD1. V dropped 0 bases and J dropped 4; count of bases not matched to a gene: 5. Germline loops: CDR1 SGHTA, CDR2 FQGNSA. The length of the CDR3 is 17 residues. CDR3 region: CASSLAGQGARADTQYF. The CDR3 DNA is TGTGCCAGCAGCTTAGCGGGACAGGGGGCTAGGGCAGATACGCAGTATTTT.

This clone was observed a single time. V is TRBV9 and J is TRBJ1-3; D is ambiguous. Germline V CDR1 and CDR2: SGDLS, YYNGEE. The CDR3 totals 16 residues. V was clipped by 0 bases and J by 1 base, with 11 bases between them. The CDR3 loop reads CASSVAPQVSGNTIYF. Here the CDR3 DNA reads TGTGCCAGCAGCGTAGCCCCACAAGTTTCTGGAAACACCATATATTTT.

The rearrangement links TRBV6-5 to TRBJ1-1; a possible D gene is TRBD1 (5 bases). Per the germline V gene, CDR1 is MNHEY and CDR2 is SVGAGI. The CDR3 totals 12 residues. V gave up 8 bases and J gave up 8 bases, with 15 bases separating them. DNA for the CDR3: TGTGCCAGCTTTTCTACCGGGACGGAAGCTTTCTTT. It encodes CASFSTGTEAFF.

The chain is built from TRBV5-1 and TRBJ2-7; D might be TRBD2 (6 bases). Trimming took off 4 bases at V and 0 bases at J, with 11 bases between the two ends. The germline CDR1 and CDR2 sequences are SGHRS and YFSETQ. This CDR3 region has 14 residues. This CDR3 reads CASSPGGRSYEQYF. The DNA for the CDR3 is TGCGCCAGCAGCCCTGGAGGGCGCTCCTACGAGCAGTACTTC. The entire variable domain, with the rest obtained from reference TRBV5-1 and TRBJ2-7, is as follows: KAGVTQTPRYLIKTRGQQVTLSCSPISGHRSVSWYQQTPGQGLQFLFEYFSETQRNKGNFPGRFSGRQFSNSRSEMNVSTLELGDSALYLCASSPGGRSYEQYFGPGTRLTVT.

Notes on this clone: This may be a read error, as it is one base from a much larger clone. The chain recombines TRBV7-2 with TRBJ1-2; unclear D gene. CDR3 length: 11 residues. Germline V gene data show CDR1 as SGHTA and CDR2 as FQGNSA. V lost 3 bases, J lost 2 bases, and 1 base lay in between. Here the CDR3 DNA reads TGTGCCAGCAGCTTGAACTATGGCTACACCTTC. It is translated as CASSLNYGYTF.

This chain links TRBV12-5 with TRBJ1-1, with D perhaps matching TRBD1 (5 bases). This CDR3 region has 11 residues. Trimming shortened V by 9 bases and J by 8 bases, and 13 bases separated the two germline ends. Per the germline V gene, CDR1 is LGHNT and CDR2 is FRNRAP. The CDR3 spells CASGKTGEAFF. The CDR3, as DNA: TGTGCTAGCGGCAAAACAGGCGAAGCTTTCTTT.

Concerning this clone itself: The germline gene is not matched at one end of the junction; a read error may be the cause. J is TRBJ1-1 and V is TRBV6-6; no definite D call. CDR3 size: 12 residues. CDR1 is MNHNY, CDR2 SVGAGI, per germline (reference sequence). The CDR3 reads CAISESGWKAFF. DNA for the CDR3: TGTGCCATCAGTGAGTCCGGATGGAAGGCTTTCTTT.